In this sample, the clone carrying this TCR beta chain is medium-sized (0.01 to 0.1%). What it binds is not known. V lost 7 bases and J 14 bases, leaving 26 bases between the germline ends. This CDR3 contains 14 residues. Germline V lookup: CDR1 MNHGY, CDR2 SAAAGT. This entry comes from a study of T cells in localized non-small cell lung cancer. Sequenced by immunoSEQ multiplex PCR; TCRdb stores in-frame clones only, minus some. The sample lists over a thousand clones; about 24% were seen once. The study, taken as a whole, reports: Among the top 100 tumor clones, a median around 57 appeared in adjacent lung. Uninvolved nearby lung showed the greatest T cell clonality, exceeding that found in tumor. Elevated blood T cell density was associated with longer overall survival.

Adjacent lung tissue lacking atypia was obtained at a distance of at least 2 cm from the tumor margin. The sequencing used normal lung tissue next to the tumor, collected before any cancer treatment. The V and J genes are TRBV6-8 and TRBJ1-2; D is undetermined. The sequence was obtained from a man aged 18 to 50 with stage II lung adenocarcinoma. CDR3 residues: CASKRNGDVYTITF. As DNA, the CDR3 is TGTGCCAGCAAACGAAACGGGGATGTATATACAATAACCTTC.